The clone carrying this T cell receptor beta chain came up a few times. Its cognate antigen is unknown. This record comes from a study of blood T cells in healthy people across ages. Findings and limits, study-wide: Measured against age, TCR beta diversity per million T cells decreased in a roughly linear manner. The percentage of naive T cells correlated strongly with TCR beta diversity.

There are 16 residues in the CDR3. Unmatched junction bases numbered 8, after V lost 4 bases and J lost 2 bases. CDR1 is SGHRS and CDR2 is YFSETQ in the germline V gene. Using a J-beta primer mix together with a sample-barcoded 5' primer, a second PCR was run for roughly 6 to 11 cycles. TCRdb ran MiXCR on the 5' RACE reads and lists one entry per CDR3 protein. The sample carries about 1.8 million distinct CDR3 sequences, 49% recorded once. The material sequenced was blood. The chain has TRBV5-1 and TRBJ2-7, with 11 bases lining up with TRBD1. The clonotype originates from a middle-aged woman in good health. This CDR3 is CASSAAPGQGAYEQYF. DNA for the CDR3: TGCGCCAGCAGCGCCGCCCCGGGACAGGGGGCCTACGAGCAGTACTTC.